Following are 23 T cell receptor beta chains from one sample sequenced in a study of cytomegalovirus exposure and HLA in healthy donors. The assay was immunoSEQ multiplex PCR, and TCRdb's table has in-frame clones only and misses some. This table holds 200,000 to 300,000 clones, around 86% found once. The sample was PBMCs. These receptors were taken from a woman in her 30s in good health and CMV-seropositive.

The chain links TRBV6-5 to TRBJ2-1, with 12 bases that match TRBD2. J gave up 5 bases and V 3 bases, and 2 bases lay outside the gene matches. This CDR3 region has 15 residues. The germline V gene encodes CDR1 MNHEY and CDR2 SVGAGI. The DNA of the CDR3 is TGTGCCAGCAGTTATGGACTAGCGGGAAACAATGAGCAGTTCTTC. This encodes CASSYGLAGNNEQFF.

In DNA, the CDR3 is TGCAGTGCTAGAGGAGGGGGAGAAGCTTTCTTT. Protein product: CSARGGGEAFF. The V gene is TRBV20-1, the J gene TRBJ1-1, with D maybe TRBD1 (6 bases). The CDR3 totals 11 residues. Between the trimmed V and J ends, which lost 1 base and 8 bases, there was a span of 8 bases. Germline V gene lookup returns CDR1 DFQATT and CDR2 SNEGSKA (reference sequence).

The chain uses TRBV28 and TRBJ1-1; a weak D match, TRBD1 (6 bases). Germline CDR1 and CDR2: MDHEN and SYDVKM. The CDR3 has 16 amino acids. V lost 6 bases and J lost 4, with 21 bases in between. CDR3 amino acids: CASRTKLRGAVTEAFF. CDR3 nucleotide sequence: TGTGCCAGCAGAACCAAACTCCGGGGGGCGGTCACTGAAGCTTTCTTT.

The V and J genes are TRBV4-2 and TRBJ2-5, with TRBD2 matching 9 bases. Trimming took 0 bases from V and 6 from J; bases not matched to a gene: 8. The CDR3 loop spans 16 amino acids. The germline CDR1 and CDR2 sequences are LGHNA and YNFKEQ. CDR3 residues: CASSQDWGLATKTQYF. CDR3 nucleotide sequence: TGTGCCAGCAGCCAAGATTGGGGACTAGCTACGAAGACCCAGTACTTC.

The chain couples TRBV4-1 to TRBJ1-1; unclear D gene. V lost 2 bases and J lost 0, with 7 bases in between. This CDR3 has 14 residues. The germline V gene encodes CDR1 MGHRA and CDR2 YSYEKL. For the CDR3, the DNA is TGCGCCAGCAGCCAATTTCACATGAACACTGAAGCTTTCTTT. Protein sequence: CASSQFHMNTEAFF.

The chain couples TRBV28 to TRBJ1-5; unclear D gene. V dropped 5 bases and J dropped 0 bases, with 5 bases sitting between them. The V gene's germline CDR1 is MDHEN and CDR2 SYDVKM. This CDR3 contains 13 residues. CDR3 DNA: TGTGCCAGCAGTCTTAGTAGCAATCAGCCCCAGCATTTT. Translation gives CASSLSSNQPQHF.

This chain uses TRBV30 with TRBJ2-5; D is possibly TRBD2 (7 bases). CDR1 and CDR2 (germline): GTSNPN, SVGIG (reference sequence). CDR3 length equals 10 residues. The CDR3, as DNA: TGTGGGGCGGGGGCAAAGACCCAGTACTTC. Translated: CGAGAKTQYF.

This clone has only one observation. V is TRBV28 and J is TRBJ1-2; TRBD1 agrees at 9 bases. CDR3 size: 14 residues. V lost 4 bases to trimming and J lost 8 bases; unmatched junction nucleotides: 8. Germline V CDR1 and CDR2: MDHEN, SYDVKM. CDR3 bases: TGTGCCAGCAGTTCCTTGGGACAGGGTGACGGCTACACCTTC. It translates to CASSSLGQGDGYTF.

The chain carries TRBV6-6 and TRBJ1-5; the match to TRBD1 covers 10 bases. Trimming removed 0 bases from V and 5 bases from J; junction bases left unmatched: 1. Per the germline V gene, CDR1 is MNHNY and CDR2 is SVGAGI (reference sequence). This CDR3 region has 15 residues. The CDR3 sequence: CASSYSTGGDQPQHF. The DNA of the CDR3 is TGTGCCAGCAGTTACTCGACAGGGGGCGATCAGCCCCAGCATTTT.

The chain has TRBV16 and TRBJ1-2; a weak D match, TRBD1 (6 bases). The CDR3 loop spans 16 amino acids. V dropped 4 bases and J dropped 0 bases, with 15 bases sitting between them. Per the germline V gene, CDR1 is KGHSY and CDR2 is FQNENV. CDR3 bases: TGTGCCAGCAGCCCCGGCCCGACAGGCTCTAACTATGGCTACACCTTC. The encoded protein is CASSPGPTGSNYGYTF. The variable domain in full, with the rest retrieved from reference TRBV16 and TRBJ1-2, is GEEVAQTPKHLVRGEGQKAKLYCAPIKGHSYVFWYQQVLKNEFKFLISFQNENVFDETGMPKERFSAKCLPNSPCSLEIQATKLEDSAVYFCASSPGPTGSNYGYTFGSGTRLTVV.

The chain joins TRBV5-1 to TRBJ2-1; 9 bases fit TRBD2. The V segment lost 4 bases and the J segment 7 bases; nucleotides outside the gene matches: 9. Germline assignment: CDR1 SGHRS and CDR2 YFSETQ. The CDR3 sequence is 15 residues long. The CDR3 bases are TGCGCCAGCAGCCCGCGGGAGGGCCTAGTAAATGAGCAGTTCTTC. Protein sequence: CASSPREGLVNEQFF.

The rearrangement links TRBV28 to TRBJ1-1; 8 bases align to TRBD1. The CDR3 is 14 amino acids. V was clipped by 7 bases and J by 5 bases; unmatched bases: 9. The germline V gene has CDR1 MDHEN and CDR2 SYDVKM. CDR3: CASTKGQGGTEAFF. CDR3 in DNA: TGTGCCAGCACCAAAGGACAGGGAGGGACTGAAGCTTTCTTT.

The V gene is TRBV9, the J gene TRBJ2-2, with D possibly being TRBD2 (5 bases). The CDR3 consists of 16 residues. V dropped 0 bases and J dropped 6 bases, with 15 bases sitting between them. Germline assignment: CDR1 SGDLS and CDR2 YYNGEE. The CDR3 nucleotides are TGTGCCAGCAGCGTAGATCTAGCTGTGTCGGCCGGGGAGCTGTTTTTT. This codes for CASSVDLAVSAGELFF.

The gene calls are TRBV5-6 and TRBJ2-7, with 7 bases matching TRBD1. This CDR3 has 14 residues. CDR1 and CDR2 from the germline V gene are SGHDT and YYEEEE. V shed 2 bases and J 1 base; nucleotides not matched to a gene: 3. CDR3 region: CASSLGQVSYEQYF. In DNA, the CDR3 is TGTGCCAGCAGCTTAGGACAGGTTTCCTACGAGCAGTACTTC.

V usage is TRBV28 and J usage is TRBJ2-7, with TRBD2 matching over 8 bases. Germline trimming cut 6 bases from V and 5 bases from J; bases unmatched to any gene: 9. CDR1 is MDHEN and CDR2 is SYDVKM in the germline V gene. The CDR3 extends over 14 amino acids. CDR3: CASRPSGTRNEQYF. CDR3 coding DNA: TGTGCCAGCAGACCATCCGGGACTAGAAACGAGCAGTACTTC.

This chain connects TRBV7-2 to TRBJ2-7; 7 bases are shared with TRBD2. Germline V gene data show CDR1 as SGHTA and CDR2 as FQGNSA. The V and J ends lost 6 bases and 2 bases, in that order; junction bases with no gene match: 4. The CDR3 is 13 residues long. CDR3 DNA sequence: TGTGCCAGCAGGCCTGGGACTACCTACGAGCAGTACTTC. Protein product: CASRPGTTYEQYF.

In nucleotides, the CDR3 is TGTGCCAGCAGCTTAACTAGCGGGGTCCGAAATGAGCAGTTCTTC. Its translation: CASSLTSGVRNEQFF. This chain joins TRBV7-2 and TRBJ2-1; 10 bases line up with TRBD2. This CDR3 has 15 residues. V lost 2 bases and J lost 7; bases outside the gene matches: 5. Germline CDR1 reads SGHTA; CDR2 reads FQGNSA.

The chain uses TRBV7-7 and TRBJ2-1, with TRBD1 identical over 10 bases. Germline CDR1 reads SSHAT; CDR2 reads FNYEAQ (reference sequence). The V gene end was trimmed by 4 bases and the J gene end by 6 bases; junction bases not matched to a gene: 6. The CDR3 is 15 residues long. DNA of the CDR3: TGTGCCAGCAGCTATGGGACAGGGGAGAGCAATGAGCAGTTCTTC. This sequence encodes CASSYGTGESNEQFF.

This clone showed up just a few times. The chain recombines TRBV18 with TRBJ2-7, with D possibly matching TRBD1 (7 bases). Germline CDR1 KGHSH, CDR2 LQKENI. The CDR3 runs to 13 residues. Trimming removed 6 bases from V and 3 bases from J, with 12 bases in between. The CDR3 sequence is CASSEGQIYEQYF. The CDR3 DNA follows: TGTGCCAGCTCGGAGGGACAGATCTACGAGCAGTACTTC.

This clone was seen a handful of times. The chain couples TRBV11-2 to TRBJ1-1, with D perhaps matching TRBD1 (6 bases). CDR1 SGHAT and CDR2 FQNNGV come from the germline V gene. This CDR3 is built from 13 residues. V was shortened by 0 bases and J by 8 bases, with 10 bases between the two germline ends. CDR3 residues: CASSLDTGTEAFF. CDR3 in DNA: TGTGCCAGCAGCTTAGACACCGGGACAGAAGCTTTCTTT.

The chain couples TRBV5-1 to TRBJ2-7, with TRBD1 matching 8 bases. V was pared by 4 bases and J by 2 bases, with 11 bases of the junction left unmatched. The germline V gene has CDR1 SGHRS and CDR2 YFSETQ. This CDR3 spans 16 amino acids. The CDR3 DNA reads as TGCGCCAGCAGCCAAAGACCACAGGGGGTGACCTACGAGCAGTACTTC. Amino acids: CASSQRPQGVTYEQYF.

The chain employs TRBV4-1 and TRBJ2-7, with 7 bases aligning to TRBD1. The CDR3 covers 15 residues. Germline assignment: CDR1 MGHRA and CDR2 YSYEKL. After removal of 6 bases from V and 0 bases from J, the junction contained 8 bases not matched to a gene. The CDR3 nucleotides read TGCGCCAGCAGGTACCTCGCAGGGGGCTCCTACGAGCAGTACTTC. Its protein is CASRYLAGGSYEQYF.

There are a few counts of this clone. CDR3 DNA: TGTGCCAGCAGCAAAGTATATGTTTCGGGCGAGCAGTACTTC. Residues: CASSKVYVSGEQYF. The genes are TRBV21-1 and TRBJ2-7; the table gives TRBD2 as D, unverified against the DNA. TRBV21-1 has pseudogene status. The CDR3 has 14 residues.